This TCR beta chain emerged from a study of blood T cell repertoires in COVID-19. Using immunoSEQ multiplex PCR, the repertoire was profiled, and TCRdb retains in-frame clones only, with some absent. The sample records more than 150,000 clones, around 80% being singletons. Participants spanned ages about 18 to 90 years and resided in 24 US areas. Trimming left V 5 bases short and J 2 bases short, with 18 bases between. The CDR3 consists of 16 residues. Germline values: CDR1 SGHTS, CDR2 YDEGEE. This chain uses TRBV5-8 with TRBJ2-3; D possibly corresponds to TRBD2 (6 bases). The sequenced sample consisted of PBMCs or T cells enriched from blood (not recorded which). The source of this sequence is a woman in her forties or fifties who had recovered from COVID-19. Here the CDR3 reads CASSRPLATFTDTQYF. Written as DNA, the CDR3 is TGTGCCAGCAGTCGCCCCCTAGCGACCTTCACAGATACGCAGTATTTT.